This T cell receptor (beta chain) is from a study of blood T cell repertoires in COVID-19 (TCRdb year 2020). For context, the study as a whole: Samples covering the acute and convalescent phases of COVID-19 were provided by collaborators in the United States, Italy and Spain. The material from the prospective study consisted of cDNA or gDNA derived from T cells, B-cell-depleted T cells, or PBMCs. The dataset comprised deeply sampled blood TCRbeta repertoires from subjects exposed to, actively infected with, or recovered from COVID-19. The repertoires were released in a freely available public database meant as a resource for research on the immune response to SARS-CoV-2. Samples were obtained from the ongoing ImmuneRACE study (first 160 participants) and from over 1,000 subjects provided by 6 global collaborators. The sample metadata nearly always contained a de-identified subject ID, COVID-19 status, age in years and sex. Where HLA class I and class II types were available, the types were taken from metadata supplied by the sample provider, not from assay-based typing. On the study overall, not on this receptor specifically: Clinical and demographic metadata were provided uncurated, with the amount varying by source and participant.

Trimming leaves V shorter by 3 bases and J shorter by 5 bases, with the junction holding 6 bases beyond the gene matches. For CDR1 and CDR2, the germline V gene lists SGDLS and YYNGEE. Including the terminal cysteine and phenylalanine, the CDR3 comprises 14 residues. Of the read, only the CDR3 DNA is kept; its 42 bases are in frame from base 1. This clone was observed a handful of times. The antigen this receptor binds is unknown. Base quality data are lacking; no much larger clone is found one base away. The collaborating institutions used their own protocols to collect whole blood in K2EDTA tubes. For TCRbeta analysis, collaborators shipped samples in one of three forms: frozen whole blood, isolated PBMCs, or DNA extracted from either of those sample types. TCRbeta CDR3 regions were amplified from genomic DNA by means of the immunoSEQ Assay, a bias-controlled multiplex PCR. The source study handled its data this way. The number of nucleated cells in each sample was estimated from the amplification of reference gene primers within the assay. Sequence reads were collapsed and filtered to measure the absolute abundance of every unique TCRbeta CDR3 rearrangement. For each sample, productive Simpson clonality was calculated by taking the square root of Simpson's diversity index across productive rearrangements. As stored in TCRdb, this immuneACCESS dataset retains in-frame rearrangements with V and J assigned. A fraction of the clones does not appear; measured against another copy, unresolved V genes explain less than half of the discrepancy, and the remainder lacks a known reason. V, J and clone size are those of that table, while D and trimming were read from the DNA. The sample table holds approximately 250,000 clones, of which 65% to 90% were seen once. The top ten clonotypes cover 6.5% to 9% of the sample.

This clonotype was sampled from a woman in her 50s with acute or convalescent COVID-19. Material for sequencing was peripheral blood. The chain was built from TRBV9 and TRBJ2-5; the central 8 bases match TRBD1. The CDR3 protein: CASSETGAGETQYF. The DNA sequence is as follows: TGTGCCAGCAGCGAGACAGGGGCAGGGGAGACCCAGTACTTC. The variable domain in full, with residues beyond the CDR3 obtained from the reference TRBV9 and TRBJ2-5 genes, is DSGVTQTPKHLITATGQRVTLRCSPRSGDLSVYWYQQSLDQGLQFLIQYYNGEERAKGNILERFSAQQFPDLHSELNLSSLELGDSALYFCASSETGAGETQYFGPGTRLLVL.